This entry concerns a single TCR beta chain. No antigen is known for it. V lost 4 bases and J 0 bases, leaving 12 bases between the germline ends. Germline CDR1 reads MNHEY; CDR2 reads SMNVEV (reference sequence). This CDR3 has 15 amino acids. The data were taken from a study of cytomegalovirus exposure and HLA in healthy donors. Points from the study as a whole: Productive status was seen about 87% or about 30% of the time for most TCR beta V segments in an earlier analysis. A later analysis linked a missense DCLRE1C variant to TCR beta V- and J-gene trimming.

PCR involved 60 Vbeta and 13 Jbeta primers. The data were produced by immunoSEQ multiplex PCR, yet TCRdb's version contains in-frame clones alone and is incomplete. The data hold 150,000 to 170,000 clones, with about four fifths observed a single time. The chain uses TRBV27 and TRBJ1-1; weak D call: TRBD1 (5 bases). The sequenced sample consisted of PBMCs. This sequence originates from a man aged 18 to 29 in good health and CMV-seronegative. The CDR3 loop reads CASSWGRGMNTEAFF. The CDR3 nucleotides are TGTGCCAGCAGTTGGGGACGGGGGATGAACACTGAAGCTTTCTTT.